Presented here are 10 T cell receptor beta chains from one specimen sequenced in a study of T cell responses to AZD1222 COVID-19 vaccine. Sequencing used immunoSEQ multiplex PCR; TCRdb keeps in-frame clones, though not all of them. The sample records roughly 120,000 clones, more than 85% being singletons. The sequencing here drew on peripheral blood, taken 28 days after the second AZD1222 dose. These receptors originate from an adult who received the AZD1222 COVID-19 vaccine.

This clone was detected a few times. The chain is built from TRBV7-6 and TRBJ2-2; 7 nucleotides align to TRBD2. The germline V gene has CDR1 SGHVS and CDR2 FNYEAQ. With 1 base clipped from V and 1 base from J, the junction kept 6 bases outside the gene matches. The CDR3 totals 17 residues. CDR3 nucleotides: TGTGCCAGCAGCTTAGGGGCACTAGCGCTGAACACCGGGGAGCTGTTTTTT. This encodes CASSLGALALNTGELFF.

This chain joins TRBV3-1 (or the pseudogene TRBV3-2) and TRBJ1-2; tentatively, D is TRBD1 (5 bases). The V gene's germline CDR1 is LGHDT and CDR2 YNNKEL (reference sequence). V dropped 4 bases and J dropped 5 bases, with 17 bases sitting between them. The CDR3 runs 15 residues. CDR3 sequence reads: CASSLSTAPGYGYTF. DNA of the CDR3: TGTGCCAGCAGCCTCTCGACAGCCCCGGGATATGGCTACACCTTC.

This chain uses TRBV4-2 with TRBJ2-5; TRBD2 matches 9 bases. Germline assignment: CDR1 LGHNA and CDR2 YNFKEQ. The CDR3 runs 15 residues. The J segment lost 5 bases and the V segment lost 1 base, leaving 5 bases of the junction unmatched. As DNA, the CDR3 is TGTGCCAGCAGCCAAGCGACTAGCGGAGGGGAGACCCAGTACTTC. It is translated as CASSQATSGGETQYF.

The V and J genes are TRBV30 and TRBJ1-1, with TRBD1 matching over 8 bases. This CDR3 region has 12 residues. V lost 6 bases to trimming and J lost 4 bases; unmatched junction nucleotides: 4. The germline gives CDR1 GTSNPN, CDR2 SVGIG (reference sequence). CDR3 in DNA: TGTGCCTGTAACAGGGGGGTCACTGAAGCTTTCTTT. It codes for CACNRGVTEAFF.

The chain links TRBV12-3 or TRBV12-4 to TRBJ1-5; possible D gene TRBD1, 5 bases. The CDR3 sequence is 13 residues long. Trimming took off 3 bases at V and 7 bases at J, with 10 bases between the two ends. As DNA, the CDR3 is TGTGCCAGCAGTTTTGGGGGGAAGCAGCCCCAGCATTTT. Translated, it gives CASSFGGKQPQHF.

The V and J genes are TRBV7-6 and TRBJ1-2; 8 bases agree with TRBD1. CDR3 length: 17 amino acids. Trimming took 5 bases from V and 5 from J; bases not matched to a gene: 16. Per germline, CDR1 SGHVS and CDR2 FNYEAQ. Written as DNA, the CDR3 is TGTGCCAGCAGCCCCCCAGAGGTGGGACAGGCGTATTATGGCTACACCTTC. Protein: CASSPPEVGQAYYGYTF.

The chain employs TRBV28 and TRBJ1-5, with unresolved D. Trimming shortened V by 8 bases and J by 11 bases, and 13 bases separated the two germline ends. The germline gives CDR1 MDHEN, CDR2 SYDVKM. The CDR3 is made up of 11 amino acids. The CDR3 reads CASGNQLAQHF. CDR3 nucleotide sequence: TGTGCCAGCGGGAATCAGCTGGCCCAGCATTTT. Looking up the rest from reference TRBV28 and TRBJ1-5 gives the full variable domain: DVKVTQSSRYLVKRTGEKVFLECVQDMDHENMFWYRQDPGLGLRLIYFSYDVKMKEKGDIPEGYSVSREKKERFSLILESASTNQTSMYLCASGNQLAQHFGDGTRLSIL.

Only one count was recorded for this clone. J is TRBJ2-5 and V is TRBV3-1 (or the pseudogene TRBV3-2); the match to TRBD2 covers 7 bases. With V trimmed by 5 bases and J by 5 bases, 5 bases remained unmatched. Germline lookup yields CDR1 LGHDT and CDR2 YNNKEL (reference sequence). This CDR3 is built from 13 residues. CDR3 DNA sequence: TGTGCCAGCAGCGTCCCCGGGAGGGAGACCCAGTACTTC. This codes for CASSVPGRETQYF.

This chain joins TRBV7-8 and TRBJ1-5; D gene unclear. Trimming shortened V by 5 bases and J by 5 bases, and 10 bases separated the two germline ends. The CDR3 contains 13 residues. Germline CDR1 reads SGHVS; CDR2 reads FQNEAQ. This chain's CDR3 is CASSQPGDQPQHF. The CDR3 bases are TGTGCCAGCAGCCAGCCTGGGGATCAGCCCCAGCATTTT.

This chain joins TRBV27 and TRBJ2-5, with D possibly matching TRBD2 (6 bases). Germline CDR1 reads MNHEY; CDR2 reads SMNVEV (reference sequence). This CDR3 has 14 amino acids. V was pared by 4 bases and J by 9 bases, with 18 bases between. DNA for the CDR3: TGTGCCAGCAGTTCCGGGGCGGGGCCGGTGGCCCAGTACTTC. Residues: CASSSGAGPVAQYF.